The 32 T cell receptor beta chains in this list originate from one sample, sequenced in a study of shared clonotypes between healthy human individuals. Profiled with immunoSEQ multiplex PCR; TCRdb holds only in-frame clones, not every one. The sample shows roughly 850,000 clones, 95% to 97% of them seen only once. Terminally differentiated effector memory CD45RA+ cells were excluded by CCR7 positive selection of CD45RO-negative cells. Sequencing was done on a sample of naive CD8+ T cells sorted from blood. These receptors originate from a young man in good health.

V is TRBV19 and J is TRBJ1-1, with 7 bases identical to TRBD1. The CDR3 covers 13 residues. The germline V gene encodes CDR1 LNHDA and CDR2 SQIVND (reference sequence). With 5 bases clipped from V and 6 bases from J, the junction kept 6 bases outside the gene matches. The CDR3 loop reads CASSWTGGSEAFF. For the CDR3, the DNA is TGTGCCAGTAGTTGGACAGGCGGATCTGAAGCTTTCTTT.

J is TRBJ2-7 and V is TRBV9, with 14 bases fitting TRBD2. This CDR3 is built from 19 residues. V lost 2 bases and J lost 6; bases outside the gene matches: 16. CDR1 is SGDLS and CDR2 is YYNGEE in the germline V gene. CDR3: CASSVTRTSGRPVPGEQYF. In DNA, the CDR3 is TGTGCCAGCAGCGTCACCAGGACTAGCGGGAGGCCTGTCCCCGGCGAGCAGTACTTC.

The V call is TRBV18, the J call TRBJ2-3; TRBD2 aligns across 8 bases. This CDR3 is built from 19 residues. The junction had 13 bases not matched to a gene; V was cut back by 1 base and J by 1 base. Germline V gives CDR1 KGHSH, CDR2 LQKENI. The CDR3, as DNA: TGTGCCAGCTCACCACGCTCGGGAGGGGACCGCAATGGCACAGATACGCAGTATTTT. Translated: CASSPRSGGDRNGTDTQYF.

The chain recombines TRBV6-5 with TRBJ2-2; D might be TRBD1 or TRBD2, each matching 6 bases. The CDR3 length is 15 residues. V was pared by 7 bases and J by 5 bases, with 17 bases between. Germline V gene sequence: CDR1 MNHEY, CDR2 SVGAGI. The CDR3 DNA is TGTGCCAGCATCGCCTTAGGAGGGGGGACCGGGGAGCTGTTTTTT. As protein: CASIALGGGTGELFF.

On this clone itself: Other DNA sequences from this sample encode an identical CDR3 as well. This chain uses TRBV19 with TRBJ1-1, with no clear D. The germline CDR1 and CDR2 sequences are LNHDA and SQIVND (reference sequence). The V gene lost 5 bases and the J gene lost 0 bases, with 7 bases spanning the gap. The CDR3 contains 13 residues. The CDR3 is CASSATVNTEAFF. The DNA of the CDR3 is TGTGCCAGTAGTGCGACGGTGAACACTGAAGCTTTCTTT.

The V call is TRBV6-4, the J call TRBJ2-3; 8 bases map to TRBD2. The ends lost 3 bases at V and 5 bases at J; junction bases unmatched: 4. There are 14 residues in the CDR3. Per germline, CDR1 MRHNA and CDR2 SNTAGT. The CDR3 region has the DNA TGTGCCAGCAGTGAAGGCCGGGAGGGAGATACGCAGTATTTT. This translates into CASSEGREGDTQYF.

The V and J genes are TRBV27 and TRBJ2-6; D not certain. The CDR3 runs to 15 residues. Per germline, CDR1 MNHEY and CDR2 SMNVEV (reference sequence). V was cut by 3 bases and J by 2 bases, with 8 bases left in between. CDR3 nucleotides: TGTGCCAGCAGTTTCGGACCGGCTGGGGCCAACGTCCTGACTTTC. This gives the protein CASSFGPAGANVLTF. Variable domain in full (rest from reference TRBV27 and TRBJ2-6): EAQVTQNPRYLITVTGKKLTVTCSQNMNHEYMSWYRQDPGLGLRQIYYSMNVEVTDKGDVPEGYKVSRKEKRNFPLILESPSPNQTSLYFCASSFGPAGANVLTFGAGSRLTVL.

The rearrangement joins TRBV6-5 to TRBJ2-3; a possible D gene is TRBD2 (5 bases). There are 14 residues in the CDR3. Trimming took off 8 bases at V and 2 bases at J, with 14 bases between the two ends. Germline CDR1 reads MNHEY; CDR2 reads SVGAGI. The CDR3 loop is CASQFAGITDTQYF. In DNA, the CDR3 is TGTGCCAGCCAATTTGCGGGCATCACAGATACGCAGTATTTT.

The rearrangement uses TRBV2 and TRBJ2-7, with TRBD2 identical over 15 bases. V dropped 2 bases and J dropped 7; count of bases not matched to a gene: 12. Germline CDR1 and CDR2: SNHLY and FYNNEI. There are 18 residues in the CDR3. This CDR3 reads CASSEPRTSGRVIGEQYF. Here the CDR3 DNA reads TGTGCCAGCAGTGAACCTCGGACTAGCGGGAGGGTCATAGGGGAGCAGTACTTC.

Concerning this clone: At one end the junction does not follow the germline gene, possibly because of a read error. The rearrangement joins TRBV7-9 to TRBJ1-4, with D hard to call. Germline CDR1 and CDR2: SEHNR and FQNEAQ (reference sequence). This CDR3 is 12 amino acids long. DNA of the CDR3: TGTGCCAGCAGCGGATCCGGGCCCCCTGCAAGGTTT. This translates into CASSGSGPPARF.

The chain joins TRBV27 to TRBJ2-1; D gene uncertain. CDR3 size: 13 residues. Germline V gene lookup returns CDR1 MNHEY and CDR2 SMNVEV (reference sequence). Trimming left V 6 bases short and J 7 bases short, with 13 bases between. CDR3 sequence reads: CASSPGRANEQFF. The CDR3 DNA follows: TGTGCCAGCAGCCCCGGACGAGCAAATGAGCAGTTCTTC.

The chain recombines TRBV19 with TRBJ2-3; D not certain. Trimming took off 5 bases at V and 0 bases at J, with 15 bases between the two ends. The germline CDR1 and CDR2 sequences are LNHDA and SQIVND (reference sequence). The CDR3 is 16 amino acids. The CDR3 spells CASSVPPGYSTDTQYF. CDR3 nucleotide sequence: TGTGCCAGTAGTGTCCCTCCCGGGTATAGCACAGATACGCAGTATTTT.

On this clone itself: The sample has other DNA sequences that encode this CDR3 too. J is TRBJ1-4 and V is TRBV20-1; weak D call: TRBD1 (6 bases). The V end lost 5 bases, the J end lost 8 bases, and 9 bases lay between the germline ends. The CDR3 has 11 residues. CDR1 is DFQATT and CDR2 is SNEGSKA in the germline V gene (reference sequence). CDR3 DNA sequence: TGCAGTGCTCGGGGGGGCGAAAAACTGTTTTTT. Translation gives CSARGGEKLFF.

V is TRBV28 and J is TRBJ2-7, with a possible D match to TRBD2 (6 bases). The germline gives CDR1 MDHEN, CDR2 SYDVKM. The ends were cut back, 3 bases at V and 3 bases at J, with 9 bases in the middle. The CDR3 runs 13 residues. The CDR3 reads CASSLLASYEQYF. CDR3 in DNA: TGTGCCAGCAGTTTGCTAGCGAGCTACGAGCAGTACTTC.

This chain joins TRBV9 and TRBJ2-1; 9 nucleotides agree with TRBD2. Per the germline V gene, CDR1 is SGDLS and CDR2 is YYNGEE. The CDR3 loop spans 13 amino acids. The trim removed 3 bases at V and 13 bases at J, leaving 8 bases unmatched. CDR3 coding DNA: TGTGCCAGCAGCGCCCCGAGACTAGCGGAACAGTTCTTC. Translation gives CASSAPRLAEQFF.

The table lists this clone with a count of one. The chain employs TRBV6-5 and TRBJ1-2, with D possibly being TRBD1 (5 bases). V was clipped by 0 bases and J by 5 bases, with 16 bases between them. This CDR3 has 16 residues. CDR1 and CDR2 from the germline V gene are MNHEY and SVGAGI. CDR3 DNA sequence: TGTGCCAGCAGTTACTCGCCCGGGTCCAGGGAATATGGCTACACCTTC. Protein: CASSYSPGSREYGYTF.

With regard to this clone: The sample contains more than one DNA sequence encoding this CDR3. The chain links TRBV27 to TRBJ1-5; D remains ambiguous. The CDR3 loop spans 13 amino acids. The V and J ends lost 4 bases and 2 bases respectively, with 6 bases between them. Germline V gene lookup returns CDR1 MNHEY and CDR2 SMNVEV (reference sequence). The CDR3 sequence is CASSSRGNQPQHF. In nucleotides, the CDR3 is TGTGCCAGCAGTTCCAGAGGCAATCAGCCCCAGCATTTT.

The V call is TRBV11-3, the J call TRBJ2-2; D is perhaps TRBD2 (5 bases). The CDR3 covers 15 residues. V gave up 2 bases and J gave up 6 bases, with 13 bases separating them. The germline gives CDR1 SGHNT, CDR2 YENEEA. For the CDR3, the DNA is TGTGCCAGCAGCTTACGGGGTACCCTCCCCGGGGAGCTGTTTTTT. Amino acids: CASSLRGTLPGELFF.

This CDR3 is CASRGQEEGPVSDTQYF. CDR3 bases: TGTGCCAGCAGAGGACAGGAGGAAGGGCCTGTTTCAGATACGCAGTATTTT. This sequence joins TRBV5-5 and TRBJ2-3; 7 bases agree with TRBD1. Trimming took 5 bases from V and 4 from J; bases not matched to a gene: 16. Germline-derived CDR1 and CDR2 are SGHKS and YYEKEE (reference sequence). The CDR3 covers 17 residues.

In the case of this clone: Other DNA sequences in the sample encode the same CDR3. V usage is TRBV4-1 and J usage is TRBJ1-1; a weak D match, TRBD1 (6 bases). The CDR3 sequence is 14 residues long. V gave up 0 bases and J gave up 4 bases, with 9 bases separating them. From germline, CDR1 is MGHRA and CDR2 YSYEKL. For the CDR3, the DNA is TGCGCCAGCAGCCAAGACAGGGGATCCACTGAAGCTTTCTTT. It yields the protein CASSQDRGSTEAFF.

The chain couples TRBV9 to TRBJ2-7; TRBD2 agrees at 8 bases. The trim removed 4 bases at V and 0 bases at J, leaving 3 bases unmatched. This CDR3 is 14 amino acids long. Germline V gene lookup returns CDR1 SGDLS and CDR2 YYNGEE. The DNA for the CDR3 is TGTGCCAGCAGCACGGGGACTAGCTCCTACGAGCAGTACTTC. Amino acid sequence: CASSTGTSSYEQYF.

CDR3 in amino acids: CASSTGEQWKGGELFF. CDR3 bases: TGTGCCAGCAGTACCGGTGAACAGTGGAAAGGCGGGGAGCTGTTTTTT. The rearrangement links TRBV6-6 to TRBJ2-2; D is undetermined. Trimming took off 5 bases at V and 7 bases at J, with 20 bases between the two ends. The germline V gene has CDR1 MNHNY and CDR2 SVGAGI (reference sequence). The CDR3 length is 16 residues.

The chain uses TRBV7-9 and TRBJ2-7; 10 nucleotides match TRBD1. V trimming: 2 bases; J trimming: 4 bases; junction bases outside the gene matches: 5. CDR1 and CDR2 (germline): SEHNR, FQNEAQ (reference sequence). The CDR3 sequence is 15 residues long. CDR3 nucleotides: TGTGCCAGCAGCTTACTGACAGGGGGCTGGTACGAGCAGTACTTC. It specifies CASSLLTGGWYEQYF. The full variable domain, completed using reference TRBV7-9 and TRBJ2-7, is DTGVSQNPRHKITKRGQNVTFRCDPISEHNRLYWYRQTLGQGPEFLTYFQNEAQLEKSRLLSDRFSAERPKGSFSTLEIQRTEQGDSAMYLCASSLLTGGWYEQYFGPGTRLTVT.

The V call is TRBV4-1, the J call TRBJ2-2; 14 nucleotides match TRBD2. This CDR3 is built from 18 residues. Germline assignment: CDR1 MGHRA and CDR2 YSYEKL. V dropped 3 bases and J dropped 1; count of bases not matched to a gene: 4. The CDR3: CASSQPGLAGENTGELFF. The CDR3, as DNA: TGCGCCAGCAGCCAGCCGGGACTAGCGGGGGAGAACACCGGGGAGCTGTTTTTT.

The CDR3 nucleotides read TGCGCCAGCAGCTTCTTTCAGCCCGGGACGATCGATACGCAGTATTTT. It translates to CASSFFQPGTIDTQYF. The chain has TRBV5-1 and TRBJ2-3, with D perhaps matching TRBD1 or TRBD2 (5 bases each). Trimming left V 2 bases short and J 6 bases short, with 19 bases between. The germline V gene encodes CDR1 SGHRS and CDR2 YFSETQ. The CDR3 contains 16 residues.

The gene calls are TRBV18 and TRBJ2-2; TRBD2 agrees at 12 bases. After removal of 6 bases from V and 4 bases from J, the junction contained 6 bases not matched to a gene. Germline V gives CDR1 KGHSH, CDR2 LQKENI. This CDR3 region has 16 residues. The DNA for the CDR3 is TGTGCCAGCTCCCCATGGACTAGCGGGATCACCGGGGAGCTGTTTTTT. It yields the protein CASSPWTSGITGELFF.

The chain carries TRBV4-3 and TRBJ2-2; D may be TRBD2 (5 bases). CDR1 is LGHNA, CDR2 YSLEER, per germline. The germline V and J ends were trimmed by 0 bases and 0 bases, with 14 bases remaining between them. CDR3 length: 18 residues. The CDR3 region is CASSQDLPSRTNTGELFF. The DNA for the CDR3 is TGCGCCAGCAGCCAAGATCTACCTAGCAGAACGAACACCGGGGAGCTGTTTTTT.

This chain uses TRBV27 with TRBJ2-5; TRBD1 might be the D (6 bases). V lost 6 bases, J lost 1 base, and 12 bases lay in between. Germline CDR1 is MNHEY and CDR2 is SMNVEV (reference sequence). CDR3 length: 14 amino acids. The CDR3 region has the DNA TGTGCCAGCAGCCATGGACAGCGCCAAGAGACCCAGTACTTC. Protein sequence: CASSHGQRQETQYF.

This sequence joins TRBV7-9 and TRBJ1-2; 7 bases fit TRBD1. The CDR3 length is 15 residues. V lost 5 bases and J lost 5; bases outside the gene matches: 11. CDR1 is SEHNR and CDR2 is FQNEAQ in the germline V gene (reference sequence). CDR3 DNA sequence: TGTGCCAGCAGCACCTGGGACAGCGTCACTTATGGCTACACCTTC. It codes for CASSTWDSVTYGYTF.

On this clone: Distinct nucleotide sequences in the sample also encode this CDR3. V and J are TRBV2 and TRBJ1-1; no firm D call. This CDR3 region has 12 residues. Germline CDR1 SNHLY, CDR2 FYNNEI. V shed 1 base and J shed 3 bases, with 3 bases lying between them. The CDR3 bases are TGTGCCAGCAGTGAAGGGTACACTGAAGCTTTCTTT. This codes for CASSEGYTEAFF. The full variable domain, in which reference TRBV2 and TRBJ1-1 provide the parts outside the CDR3, is EPEVTQTPSHQVTQMGQEVILRCVPISNHLYFYWYRQILGQKVEFLVSFYNNEISEKSEIFDDQFSVERPDGSNFTLKIRSTKLEDSAMYFCASSEGYTEAFFGQGTRLTVV.

Note on this clone: The sample has other DNA sequences that encode this CDR3 too. The chain links TRBV7-3 to TRBJ2-2; D is unresolved. Per germline, CDR1 SGHTA and CDR2 FQGTGA. Trimming cost V 4 bases and J 4 bases, with 7 bases left between them. The CDR3 is 13 amino acids. This CDR3 is CASSSQGTGELFF. For the CDR3, the DNA is TGTGCCAGCAGCTCACAAGGCACCGGGGAGCTGTTTTTT.

V gene TRBV7-9 combines with J gene TRBJ2-3; D tentatively fits TRBD1 or TRBD2 (5 bases each). The length of the CDR3 is 14 residues. V lost 7 bases and J lost 6, with 17 bases in between. Germline V gives CDR1 SEHNR, CDR2 FQNEAQ (reference sequence). Here the CDR3 reads CASTREGRGDTQYF. The CDR3 region has the DNA TGTGCCAGCACCCGTGAGGGGCGAGGGGATACGCAGTATTTT.